This entry is about one T cell receptor (beta chain). In this sample, this clone turned up many times. There is no known antigen for this receptor. No much larger clonotype is one base removed from it; base qualities were not supplied. On the day of marrow donation, related bone marrow donors gave peripheral blood samples. Mononuclear cells from peripheral blood and bone marrow were separated by Ficoll-Hypaque density centrifugation and then cryopreserved. The record originates from a study of T cells after posttransplantation cyclophosphamide (dated by TCRdb to the mid-2010s). For context, the study as a whole: The study tracked T cell repertoire reconstitution by TRB sequencing after myeloablative bone marrow transplantation using posttransplantation cyclophosphamide as GVHD prophylaxis. Antigen receptor sequencing was done on samples from about 38 PTCy-treated patients and from roughly 17 related bone marrow donors of those patients. Blood from all 35 or so PTCy patients with 1-year posttransplant specimens was subjected to TRB sequencing. TRB sequencing was also done on up to roughly 3 additional blood samples from 2 to 5.2 years after transplant in 3 patients, and on pretransplant blood from 4 patients. Because TRA and TRB clonality correlated tightly in several samples, later TCR analyses were limited to TRB. Public TRB sequences were compared against a database of over 3,000 sequences linked to responses to pathogens, tumor antigens, self-antigens and alloantigens. Overall study results and their limits: Donor-recipient similarity was low at 1-2 months but increased during the first year, and donor CD8+ memory clones often dominated later blood repertoires. The TRB repertoires of T cells infiltrating skin or the GI tract showed only limited overlap with the TRB repertoires found in blood. Across approximately 45 patients, recipient CMV seropositivity and CMV reactivation were highly associated with TRB clonality; PTCy diversity was similar to CNI/methotrexate controls.

TRB sequencing used genomic DNA with the immunoSEQ assay at survey resolution or the hsTCRB kit. For the original study's pipeline: Initial read processing used immunoSEQ software, and repertoire analyses used the LymphoSeq R package. Clonality was computed as 1 minus normalized Shannon entropy; Gini coefficient was also calculated for each TRB dataset. Phenotypes of unsorted samples were inferred by mapping TRB sequences from sorted subsets of the recipient or donor onto the same recipient's unsorted samples. TCRdb provides this immuneACCESS table in a form limited to in-frame rearrangements. Some clones are lacking; in checked studies, under half of them reflect an unresolved V gene, and why the rest are absent is not known. V and J calls plus clone size are reproduced from that table; the DNA served to infer D and trimming. The data for this sample show about 26,000 clones, each detected more than once. The biggest ten clones account for approximately 1.5% of the sample.

Trimming leaves V shorter by 4 bases and J shorter by 0 bases, with the junction holding 9 bases beyond the gene matches. The cysteine opens and the phenylalanine closes a CDR3 of 16 amino acids. The retained sequence is limited to the CDR3, 48 bases, with the frame set at the first base. CDR1 GTSNPN and CDR2 SVGIG were looked up in the germline V gene (reference sequence). In this chain, TRBV30 is recombined with TRBJ2-1, with 7 bases in between that match TRBD2. This sequence originates from a man aged 50 to 59 in good health, CMV-negative, and a related stem cell transplant donor. The sample consisted of PBMCs. The CDR3 region: CAWKGGSVDSYNEQFF. Read as DNA, the sequence is TGTGCCTGGAAGGGCGGGAGTGTGGACTCCTACAATGAGCAGTTCTTC.